These T cell receptor beta chains were read from a single sample in a study of shared clonotypes between healthy human individuals. Only in-frame clones appear in the TCRdb table, and some are missing; sequencing was by immunoSEQ multiplex PCR. The repertoire holds 2 million to 2.5 million clones, 95% seen once, with over 0.1% in the top ten. What was sequenced was naive CD4+ T cells sorted from blood. These receptors were collected from a man between 18 and 35 years old in good health. Both conserved end residues are part of each CDR3. Size is omitted from some rows. Given values are once, few, many or a class for expanded clones.

CASSLVPGIDTEAFF,TRBV7-8,TRBJ1-1,15,.
CASSGGGTGELFF,TRBV10-1,TRBJ2-2,13,.
CASSWKGEKLFF,TRBV5-1,TRBJ1-4,12,.
CASSAGTSGSTDTQYF,TRBV9,TRBJ2-3,16,.
CASSLGGGRNYGYTF,TRBV5-1,TRBJ1-2,15,.
CAISESEVYEQYF,TRBV10-3,TRBJ2-7,13,.
CASSPDLPRGWGEKLFF,TRBV9,TRBJ1-4,17,.
CASRGGANTGELFF,TRBV7-7,TRBJ2-2,14,.
CASSFIRGYGYTF,TRBV27,TRBJ1-2,13,.
CASSVGTTPILYEQYF,TRBV5-1,TRBJ2-7,16,.
CASSLVAGMSYEQYF,TRBV11-2,TRBJ2-7,15,.
CASSLNEADGQFF,TRBV7-3,TRBJ2-1,13,.
CASSLLPQGNSEAFF,TRBV27,TRBJ1-1,15,.
CATSDRGGGNQPQHF,TRBV15,TRBJ1-5,15,.
CASSLGVPGTAYEQYF,TRBV11-2,TRBJ2-7,16,.
CASSLKWSEQYF,TRBV7-4,TRBJ2-7,12,.
CASSPGTGGYEQYF,TRBV11-2,TRBJ2-7,14,.
CASSRDLNYGYTF,TRBV6-5,TRBJ1-2,13,.
CASSLLDFRELGYTF,TRBV7-2,TRBJ1-2,15,.
CAIADRGFSTEAFF,TRBV10-3,TRBJ1-1,14,.
CASSQDAQKPQETQYF,TRBV4-1,TRBJ2-5,16,.
CASSQGGLEKLFF,TRBV6-5,TRBJ1-4,13,.
CASRWWGGGPGELFF,TRBV2,TRBJ2-2,15,.
CASSIGTGTDTQYF,TRBV19,TRBJ2-3,14,.
CASIPPMGSGVTGELFF,TRBV30,TRBJ2-2,17,.
CASSSGKYTEAFF,TRBV19,TRBJ1-1,13,.
CATRGAKETQYF,TRBV7-2,TRBJ2-5,12,once
CASSLEPGTGKQYF,TRBV5-1,TRBJ2-7,14,.
CASSSRDRGNYGYTF,TRBV27,TRBJ1-2,15,.
CASSVVGGGYEQYF,TRBV2,TRBJ2-7,14,.
CASSQVWEGSSNQPQHF,TRBV4-1,TRBJ1-5,17,.
CASSQPGGLFRMNTEAFF,TRBV28,TRBJ1-1,18,many
CASTEGWVGANVLTF,TRBV5-1,TRBJ2-6,15,.